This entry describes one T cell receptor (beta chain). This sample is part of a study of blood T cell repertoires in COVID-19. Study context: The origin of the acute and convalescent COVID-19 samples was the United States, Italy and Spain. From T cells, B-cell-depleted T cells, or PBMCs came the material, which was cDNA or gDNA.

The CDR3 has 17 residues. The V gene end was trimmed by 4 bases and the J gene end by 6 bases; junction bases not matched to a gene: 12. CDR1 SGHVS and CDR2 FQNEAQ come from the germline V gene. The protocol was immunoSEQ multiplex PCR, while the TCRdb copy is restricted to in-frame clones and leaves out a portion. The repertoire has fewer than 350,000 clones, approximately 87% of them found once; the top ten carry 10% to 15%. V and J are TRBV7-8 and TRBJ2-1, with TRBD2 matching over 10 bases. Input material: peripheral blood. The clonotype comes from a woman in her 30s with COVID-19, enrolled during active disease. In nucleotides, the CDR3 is TGTGCCAGCAGCTCGAGTGGCCTAGCGGGGGCCCTCAATGAGCAGTTCTTC. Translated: CASSSSGLAGALNEQFF.